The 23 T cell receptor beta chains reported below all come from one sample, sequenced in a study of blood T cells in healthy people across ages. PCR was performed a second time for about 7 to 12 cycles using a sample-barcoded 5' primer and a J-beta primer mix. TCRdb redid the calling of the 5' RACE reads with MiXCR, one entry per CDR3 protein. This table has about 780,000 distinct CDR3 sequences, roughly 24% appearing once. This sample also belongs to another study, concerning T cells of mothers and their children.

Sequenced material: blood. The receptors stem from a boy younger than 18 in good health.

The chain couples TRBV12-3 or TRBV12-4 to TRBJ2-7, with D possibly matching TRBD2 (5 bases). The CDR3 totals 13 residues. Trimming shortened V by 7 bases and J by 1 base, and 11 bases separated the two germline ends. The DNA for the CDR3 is TGTGCCAGCAACCGGGATAGGTCCTACGAGCAGTACTTC. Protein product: CASNRDRSYEQYF.

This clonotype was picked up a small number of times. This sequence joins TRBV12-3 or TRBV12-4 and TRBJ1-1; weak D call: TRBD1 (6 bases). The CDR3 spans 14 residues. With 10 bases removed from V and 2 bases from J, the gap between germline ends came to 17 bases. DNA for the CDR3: TGTGCCACTACGAACAGGGAGACTAACACTGAAGCTTTCTTT. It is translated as CATTNRETNTEAFF.

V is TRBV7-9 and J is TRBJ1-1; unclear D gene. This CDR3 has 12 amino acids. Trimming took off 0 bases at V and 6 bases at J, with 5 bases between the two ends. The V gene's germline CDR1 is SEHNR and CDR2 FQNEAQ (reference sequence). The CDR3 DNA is TGTGCCAGCAGCTTAGCAACACCTGAAGCTTTCTTT. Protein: CASSLATPEAFF.

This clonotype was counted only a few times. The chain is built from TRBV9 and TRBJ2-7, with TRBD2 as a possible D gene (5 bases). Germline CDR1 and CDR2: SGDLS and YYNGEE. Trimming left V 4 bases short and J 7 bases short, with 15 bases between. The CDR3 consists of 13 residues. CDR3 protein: CASSPARAGEQYF. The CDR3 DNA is TGTGCCAGCAGCCCGGCCCGGGCGGGTGAGCAGTACTTC.

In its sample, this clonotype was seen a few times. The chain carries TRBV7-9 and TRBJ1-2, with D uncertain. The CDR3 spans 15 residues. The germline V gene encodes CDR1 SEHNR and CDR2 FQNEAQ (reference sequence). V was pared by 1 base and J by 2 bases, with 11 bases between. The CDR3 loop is CASSLGGLTNYGYTF. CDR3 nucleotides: TGTGCCAGCAGCTTAGGAGGGCTGACGAACTATGGCTACACCTTC.

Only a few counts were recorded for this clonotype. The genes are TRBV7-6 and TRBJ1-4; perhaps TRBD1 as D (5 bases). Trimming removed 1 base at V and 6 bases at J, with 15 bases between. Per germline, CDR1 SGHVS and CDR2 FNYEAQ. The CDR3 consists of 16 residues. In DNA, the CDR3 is TGTGCCAGCAGCTTAGGGGGCCCTAAGACAGATGAAAAACTGTTTTTT. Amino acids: CASSLGGPKTDEKLFF.

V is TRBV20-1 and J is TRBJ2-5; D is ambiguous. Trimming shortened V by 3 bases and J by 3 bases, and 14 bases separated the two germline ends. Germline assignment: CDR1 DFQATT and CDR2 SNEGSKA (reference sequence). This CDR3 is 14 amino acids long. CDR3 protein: CSARGYNVKETQYF. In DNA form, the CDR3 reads TGCAGTGCTAGGGGCTATAATGTAAAAGAGACCCAGTACTTC.

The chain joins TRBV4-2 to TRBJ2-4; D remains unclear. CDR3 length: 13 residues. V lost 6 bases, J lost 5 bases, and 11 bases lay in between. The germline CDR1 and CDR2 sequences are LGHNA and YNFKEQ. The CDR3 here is CASRGPLENIQYF. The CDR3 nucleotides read TGTGCCAGCAGAGGGCCTCTGGAAAACATTCAGTACTTC.

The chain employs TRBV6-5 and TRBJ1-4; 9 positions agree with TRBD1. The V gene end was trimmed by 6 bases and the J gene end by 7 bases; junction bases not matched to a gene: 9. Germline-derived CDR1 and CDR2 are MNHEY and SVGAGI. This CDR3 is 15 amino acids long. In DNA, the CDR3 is TGTGCCAGCAGCGTTGCGGGACAGGGCAGTGAAAAACTGTTTTTT. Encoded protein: CASSVAGQGSEKLFF.

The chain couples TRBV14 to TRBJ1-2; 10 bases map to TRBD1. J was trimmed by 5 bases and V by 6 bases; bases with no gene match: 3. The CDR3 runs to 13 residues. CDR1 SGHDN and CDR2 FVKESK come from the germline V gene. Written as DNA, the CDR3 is TGTGCCAGCAGACGACAGGGGGCATATGGCTACACCTTC. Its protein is CASRRQGAYGYTF.

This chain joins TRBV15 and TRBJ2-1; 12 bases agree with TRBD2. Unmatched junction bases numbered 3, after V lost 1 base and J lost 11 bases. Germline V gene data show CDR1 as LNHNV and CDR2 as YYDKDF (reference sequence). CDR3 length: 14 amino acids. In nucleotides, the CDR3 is TGTGCCACCAGCAGAGGACTAGCGGGGGAAAAGCAGTTCTTC. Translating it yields CATSRGLAGEKQFF.

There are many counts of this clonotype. The CDR3 spells CASTVVGPETQYF. DNA of the CDR3: TGTGCCAGCACTGTAGTTGGCCCAGAGACCCAGTACTTC. V is TRBV25-1 and J is TRBJ2-5; D gene uncertain. Germline-derived CDR1 and CDR2 are MGHDK and SYGVNS. V lost 7 bases to trimming and J lost 4 bases, with 13 bases between them. This CDR3 is 13 amino acids long.

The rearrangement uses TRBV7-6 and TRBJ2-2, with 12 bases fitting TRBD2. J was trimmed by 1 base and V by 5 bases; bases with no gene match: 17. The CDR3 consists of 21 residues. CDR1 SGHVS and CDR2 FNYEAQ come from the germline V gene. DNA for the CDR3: TGTGCCAGCAGCCGCTGGACGGCTCCATCGACTAGCGGGGGGAACACCGGGGAGCTGTTTTTT. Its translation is CASSRWTAPSTSGGNTGELFF.

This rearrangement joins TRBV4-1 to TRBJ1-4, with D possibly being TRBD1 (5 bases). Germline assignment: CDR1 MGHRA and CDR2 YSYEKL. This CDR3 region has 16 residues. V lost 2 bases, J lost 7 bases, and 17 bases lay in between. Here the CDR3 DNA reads TGCGCCAGCAGCCAACCGACAGCCTTGGAGAGTGAAAAACTGTTTTTT. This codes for CASSQPTALESEKLFF.

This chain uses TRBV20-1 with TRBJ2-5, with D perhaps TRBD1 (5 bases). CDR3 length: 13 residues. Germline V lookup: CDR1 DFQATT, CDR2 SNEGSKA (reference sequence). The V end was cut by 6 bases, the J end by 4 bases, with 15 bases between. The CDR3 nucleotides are TGCAGTGCCCCGGCCGGCCAGGGAGAGACCCAGTACTTC. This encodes CSAPAGQGETQYF.

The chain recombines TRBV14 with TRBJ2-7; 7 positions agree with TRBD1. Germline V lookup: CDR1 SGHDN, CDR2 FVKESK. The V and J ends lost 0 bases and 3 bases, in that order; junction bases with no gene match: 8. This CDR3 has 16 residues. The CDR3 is CASSQDRDSQFYEQYF. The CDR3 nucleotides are TGTGCCAGCAGCCAAGATCGGGACAGCCAGTTCTACGAGCAGTACTTC.

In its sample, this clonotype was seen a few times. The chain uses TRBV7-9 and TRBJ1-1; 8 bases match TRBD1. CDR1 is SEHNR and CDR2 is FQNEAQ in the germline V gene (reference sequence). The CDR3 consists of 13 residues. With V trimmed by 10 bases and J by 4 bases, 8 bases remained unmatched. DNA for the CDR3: TGTGCCATCCAGGGGGCCGAGGGCACTGAAGCTTTCTTT. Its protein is CAIQGAEGTEAFF. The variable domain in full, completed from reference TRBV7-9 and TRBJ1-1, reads DTGVSQNPRHKITKRGQNVTFRCDPISEHNRLYWYRQTLGQGPEFLTYFQNEAQLEKSRLLSDRFSAERPKGSFSTLEIQRTEQGDSAMYLCAIQGAEGTEAFFGQGTRLTVV.

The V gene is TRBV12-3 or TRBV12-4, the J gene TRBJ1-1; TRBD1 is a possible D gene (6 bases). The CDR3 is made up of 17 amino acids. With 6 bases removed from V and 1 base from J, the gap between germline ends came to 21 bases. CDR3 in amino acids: CASRPGPYRDPNTEAFF. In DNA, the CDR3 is TGTGCCAGCAGGCCTGGGCCCTACAGGGACCCGAACACTGAAGCTTTCTTT.

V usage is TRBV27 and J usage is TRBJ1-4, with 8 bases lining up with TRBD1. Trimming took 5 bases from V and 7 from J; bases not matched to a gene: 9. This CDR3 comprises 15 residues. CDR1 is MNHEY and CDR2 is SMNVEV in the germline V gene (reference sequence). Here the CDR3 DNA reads TGTGCCAGCAGTAGAGTTGACAGGGGAAGTGAAAAACTGTTTTTT. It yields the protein CASSRVDRGSEKLFF. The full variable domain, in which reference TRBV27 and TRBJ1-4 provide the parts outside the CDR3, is EAQVTQNPRYLITVTGKKLTVTCSQNMNHEYMSWYRQDPGLGLRQIYYSMNVEVTDKGDVPEGYKVSRKEKRNFPLILESPSPNQTSLYFCASSRVDRGSEKLFFGSGTQLSVL.

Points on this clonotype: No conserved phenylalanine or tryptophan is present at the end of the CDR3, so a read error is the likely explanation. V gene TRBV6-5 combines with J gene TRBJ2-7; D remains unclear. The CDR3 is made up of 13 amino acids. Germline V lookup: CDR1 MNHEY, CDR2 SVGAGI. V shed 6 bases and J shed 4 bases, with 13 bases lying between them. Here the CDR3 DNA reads TGTGCCAGCAGCTCCCGAAAGAGATACGAGCAGTACCTC. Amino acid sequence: CASSSRKRYEQYL.

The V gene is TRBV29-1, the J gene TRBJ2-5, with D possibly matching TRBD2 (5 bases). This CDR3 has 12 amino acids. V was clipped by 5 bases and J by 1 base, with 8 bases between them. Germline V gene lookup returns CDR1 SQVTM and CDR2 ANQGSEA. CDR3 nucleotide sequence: TGCAGCGTTTCGCGGGTCCAAGAGACCCAGTACTTC. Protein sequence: CSVSRVQETQYF.

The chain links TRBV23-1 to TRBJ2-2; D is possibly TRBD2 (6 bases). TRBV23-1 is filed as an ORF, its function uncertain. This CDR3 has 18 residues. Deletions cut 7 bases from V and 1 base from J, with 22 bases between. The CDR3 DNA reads TGCGCCAGCAAACTCCCCCGTTTTCCGGGGGAGAACACCGGGGAGCTGTTTTTT. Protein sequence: CASKLPRFPGENTGELFF.

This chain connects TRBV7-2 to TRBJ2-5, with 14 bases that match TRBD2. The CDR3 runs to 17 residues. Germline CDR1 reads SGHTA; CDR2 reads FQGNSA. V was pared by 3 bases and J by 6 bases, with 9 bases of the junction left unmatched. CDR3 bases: TGTGCCAGCAGCTTTGGAGCGACTAGCGGGGGGGCGAAGACCCAGTACTTC. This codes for CASSFGATSGGAKTQYF.